This TCR beta chain was captured in a study of cytomegalovirus exposure and HLA in healthy donors. Regarding the study as a whole: Researchers reported from a later analysis that most CMV-associated TCR beta chains appeared HLA-restricted. Of the V segments, some could not be distinguished, including TRBV6-2 and TRBV6-3, and were excluded.

Vbeta (60) and Jbeta (13) primers were used in the PCR. Profiling relied on immunoSEQ multiplex PCR, and the TCRdb table lists in-frame clones only, not all of them. The sample contains 150,000 to 200,000 clones, roughly 80% of which appear only once. As for this clone: Antigen: not known.

Germline V gene sequence: CDR1 SGHTA, CDR2 FQGNSA. The V and J ends lost 5 bases and 3 bases respectively, with 10 bases between them. The CDR3 totals 14 residues. Sequenced: PBMCs. The chain links TRBV7-2 to TRBJ1-4; possibly TRBD1 for D (6 bases). The sequence derives from a human donor in good health. The CDR3 nucleotides read TGTGCCAGCAGCACACAGGGACCTAATGAAAAACTGTTTTTT. This encodes CASSTQGPNEKLFF.